This T cell receptor (beta chain) was sequenced during a study of blood T cells in healthy people across ages (dated by TCRdb to the mid-2010s). Regarding the study in general: In model experiments, template switching captured roughly one uniquely barcoded TCR beta cDNA molecule for every two T cells. The study measured age-related changes in TCR beta repertoire diversity using deep sequencing normalized with unique cDNA molecular identifiers. Donors were grouped into four age groups: young (average roughly 17 years), middle-aged (39), aged (around 66) and long-lived (approximately 78). To avoid experimental bias, donors of different ages were spread randomly across the sequencing lanes. The study analyzed two additional independent replicas of 1 million unique cDNA reads from the same blood draw for two donors, one aged 18 to 30 and one aged 80 or older. General study outcomes and caveats: As age increased, observed TCR beta diversity per million T cells dropped in a roughly linear way, and a significant reduction was already evident by age 40. Estimates of total diversity based on one million sequenced T cells were considered lower bounds and underestimates. There was a strong correlation between observed TCR beta diversity and the percentage of naive T cells measured by flow cytometry. Because donor CMV infection status was unknown, age-related changes in expanded clonotypes were potentially confounded. Compared with the aged group, the long-lived group had more naive CD4+ T cells, fewer expanded clones and increased TCR diversity, a pattern suggesting age selection. Since profiling was done on bulk unsorted PBMCs, naive and antigen-experienced compartments could not be conclusively compared.

This clonotype was detected only a few times. No cognate antigen has been identified for it. No much larger clonotype is one base removed from it; base qualities were not supplied. Receptor amplification or capture employed 5' RACE. For sequencing, an Illumina HiSeq 2500 was employed. A second roughly 6 to 12 cycle PCR used a sample-barcoded 5' primer and a J-beta primer mix. Each TCR beta cDNA molecule received a unique molecular identifier from a template-switch 5' adaptor carrying 12 random nucleotides. Each sample yielded at least 2.5 million CDR3-containing paired-end reads. First-strand cDNA was synthesized from all RNA with the Mint cDNA synthesis kit, primed by a TRBC-specific oligonucleotide. After uracil-DNA glycosylase treatment, a first 18-cycle PCR used universal primers M1SS and BC2_uni_R on all cDNA. On the study's bioinformatics: For normalization, 1 million high-quality reads, each with a distinct molecular identifier, were randomly selected from each sample. Reads sharing molecular identifiers were discarded rather than binned into consensus sequences. MiTCR, set to a Q25 quality threshold and the strictest error-elimination algorithm, was used for CDR3 identification, clonotype clustering and error correction. A nonparametric unseen species model with Euler transformation was used to estimate lower-bound total TCR beta diversity. TCRdb reran the public reads through fastp at Q25 and MiXCR, keeping productive beta chains. Rows with a matching CDR3 protein are joined into one entry that keeps the most common DNA and genes. It is TCRdb's table, rather than the study itself, that gives the V and J calls and clone size. For this sample there are around 1.5 million distinct CDR3 sequences; roughly 32% appear just once. The ten most abundant clones make up about 10% of the sample.

The approximately 39 donors, aged about 6 to 90 years, were systemically healthy Caucasian individuals from Russia. Ten milliliters of peripheral blood were drawn from each donor into EDTA-treated Vacutainer tubes. Ficoll-Paque density-gradient centrifugation was used to isolate PBMCs, with at least 7 million obtained per sample. Total RNA was extracted from PBMCs with Trizol reagent, with at least 5.5 micrograms obtained per sample. For every donor, flow cytometry on a PBMC aliquot measured the percentage of naive CD45RAhigh/CD27high T cells. A distance of 15 bases separates the germline ends of V and J, which lose 2 bases and 5 bases respectively. According to the germline V gene (reference sequence), CDR1 reads SEHNR and CDR2 reads FQNEAQ. The CDR3, cysteine through phenylalanine, is 15 amino acids long. The kept DNA is CDR3 alone, 45 bases in frame from the first base.

Sequencing was done on a sample of blood. The TCR sequence derives from a woman aged 30 to 39 in good health. The chain is assembled from TRBV7-9 and TRBJ1-1; a tentative D match to TRBD1 spans 5 bases. The CDR3 protein: CASSLSLGERTEAFF. DNA sequence: TGTGCCAGCAGCTTATCATTAGGGGAGAGGACTGAAGCTTTCTTT.